This T cell receptor beta chain stems from a study of blood T cell repertoires in COVID-19. Study as a whole: Some COVID-19 samples were acute and others convalescent; all came from the United States, Italy and Spain.

This clone has a single count. V shed 6 bases and J 5 bases; nucleotides not matched to a gene: 6. CDR3 length: 14 residues. Germline CDR1 MNHEY, CDR2 SMNVEV (reference sequence). Sequenced by immunoSEQ multiplex PCR; TCRdb stores in-frame clones only, minus some. The repertoire holds around 230,000 clones, with approximately 89% as singletons. The sequencing input was PBMCs or T cells enriched from blood (not recorded which). This sequence joins TRBV27 and TRBJ1-5; 8 nucleotides align to TRBD1. The receptor was derived from a woman aged 40 to 49 with acute COVID-19. The CDR3 DNA sequence: TGTGCCAGCAGCCAGGGGGCTCGTGATCAGCCCCAGCATTTT. This encodes CASSQGARDQPQHF.